This T cell receptor (beta chain) was observed in a study of T cell repertoires in cytomegalovirus infection. This clonotype was picked up a small number of times. Its antigen is unknown. Trimming left V 4 bases short and J 5 bases short, with 20 bases between. From germline, CDR1 is SEHNR and CDR2 FQNEAQ (reference sequence). The CDR3 is made up of 16 amino acids. TCRdb fed the reads into MiXCR, producing one record per CDR3 protein. The data contain about 890,000 distinct CDR3 sequences, roughly 30% of them seen just once; the ten biggest clones take up over 12%. This TCR derives from a human donor in good health (CMV status not recorded). Some clones in this sample may be carry-over from other donors' samples. The rearrangement uses TRBV7-9 and TRBJ2-5; a possible D gene is TRBD1 (6 bases). Sequences were derived from cultured CD8+ T cells from PBMCs, sampled from culture after CMV antigen stimulation. The CDR3 DNA follows: TGTGCCAGCAGCTACCTTATCTCCAGGGGCGTGGAGACCCAGTACTTC. Protein sequence: CASSYLISRGVETQYF.